The 7 T cell receptor beta chains given below trace back to one sample, sequenced in a study of cytomegalovirus exposure and HLA in healthy donors. The table came from immunoSEQ multiplex PCR; TCRdb's copy has only in-frame clones and leaves some out. The sample has a few hundred thousand clones, approximately 83% seen once. The source material was PBMCs. The receptors shown here come from a woman younger than 30 in good health and CMV-seronegative.

V and J are TRBV7-6 and TRBJ1-2; 8 bases line up with TRBD1. The V segment lost 3 bases and the J segment 3 bases; nucleotides outside the gene matches: 3. The CDR3 is made up of 14 amino acids. Germline assignment: CDR1 SGHVS and CDR2 FNYEAQ. In nucleotides, the CDR3 is TGTGCCAGCAGCTTGGACAGGGTAGACTATGGCTACACCTTC. Protein product: CASSLDRVDYGYTF.

The chain employs TRBV2 and TRBJ1-1; tentatively, D is TRBD1 (5 bases). The germline V gene has CDR1 SNHLY and CDR2 FYNNEI. The CDR3 runs to 14 residues. The V end was cut by 7 bases, the J end by 1 base, with 13 bases between. As DNA, the CDR3 is TGTGCCAGCACGGGGGATGGAGAGAACACTGAAGCTTTCTTT. As protein: CASTGDGENTEAFF.

As for this clone: An end of the junction does not agree with germline; a read error may underlie this. The genes are TRBV9 and TRBJ2-7; 8 bases fit TRBD1. In germline, CDR1 is SGDLS, CDR2 YYNGEE. The CDR3 runs to 15 residues. CDR3 in amino acids: CASSQGQAYSYEQCF. The DNA of the CDR3 is TGTGCCAGCAGCCAGGGACAGGCCTACTCCTACGAGCAGTGCTTC.

The chain links TRBV19 to TRBJ2-7, with a tentative D call TRBD2 (5 bases). Trimming pared 6 bases from V and 3 bases from J, leaving 33 bases between. This CDR3 is 20 amino acids long. CDR1 and CDR2 (germline): LNHDA, SQIVND (reference sequence). The CDR3 region is CASSSKGPGSTIAIRYEQYF. As DNA, the CDR3 is TGTGCCAGTAGCAGTAAAGGGCCTGGGAGCACCATTGCGATCCGCTACGAGCAGTACTTC.

This rearrangement joins TRBV5-1 to TRBJ1-1, with D hard to call. V was trimmed by 1 base and J by 1 base, leaving 8 bases between them. The CDR3 is 14 amino acids. Germline CDR1 SGHRS, CDR2 YFSETQ. The CDR3 DNA follows: TGCGCCAGCAGCTTGTACCAGGCGAACACTGAAGCTTTCTTT. This encodes CASSLYQANTEAFF.

The V and J genes are TRBV5-1 and TRBJ2-7; D perhaps matches TRBD1 (6 bases). V was shortened by 0 bases and J by 5 bases, with 12 bases between the two germline ends. This CDR3 region has 14 residues. Germline lookup yields CDR1 SGHRS and CDR2 YFSETQ. DNA for the CDR3: TGCGCCAGCAGCTTGGTAACAGGGATCAACGAGCAGTACTTC. Translation: CASSLVTGINEQYF.

V is TRBV6-5 and J is TRBJ2-7; 9 positions agree with TRBD1. CDR1 is MNHEY and CDR2 is SVGAGI in the germline V gene. The CDR3 length is 14 residues. The V and J ends lost 2 bases and 4 bases, in that order; junction bases with no gene match: 3. The CDR3 DNA sequence: TGTGCCAGCAGTTACCGGGACAGGGTGTACGAGCAGTACTTC. It translates to CASSYRDRVYEQYF.